These T cell receptor beta chains were read from a single sample in a study of monozygotic twins with inflammatory bowel disease. TCRdb re-called the 5' RACE reads and catalogs CDR3 proteins one per entry, DNA excluded. The sample's table shows 110,000 to 150,000 distinct CDR3 sequences. The sample was blood. The origin of the receptors is a human donor with ulcerative colitis or Crohn's disease, or a healthy co-twin of an affected twin (not recorded which). The CDR3 runs from the conserved cysteine through the conserved F or W. The order of the fields is V gene, J gene, CDR3 protein.

TRBV5-1,TRBJ2-7,CASSTFAGAIEQYF
TRBV5-1,TRBJ1-2,CASSLDARDHGYTF
TRBV5-1,TRBJ2-7,CASSTTSGSYYEQYF
TRBV11-2,TRBJ2-2,CASSFGIGGGTGELFF
TRBV2,TRBJ2-1,CASSEITGDDYEQFF
TRBV3-1,TRBJ2-1,CASSLLLGQGGDEQFF
TRBV7-2,TRBJ2-6,CASSSLRSSGANVLTF
TRBV4-1,TRBJ1-2,CASSRPGTVEYGYTF
TRBV12-3/TRBV12-4,TRBJ2-7,CASSYLGGSEQYF
TRBV3-1,TRBJ1-2,CASSQDRGDVGYTF
TRBV5-1,TRBJ2-1,CASSLNSGQGKVEQFF
TRBV6-2/TRBV6-3,TRBJ1-1,CASRNPGVKKAFF
TRBV20-1,TRBJ1-2,CSARTWDRGPNYGYTF
TRBV5-1,TRBJ2-6,CASSLVSSGANVLTF
TRBV5-1,TRBJ2-7,CASSFRDSNEQYF
TRBV29-1,TRBJ1-6,CSVWTGDDSPLHF
TRBV11-2,TRBJ1-3,CASSVHRGAGNTIYF
TRBV5-4,TRBJ1-6,CASSPRAADNSPLHF
TRBV5-1,TRBJ2-5,CASSRWDRQETQYF
TRBV28,TRBJ2-1,CASSPGLADYNEQFF
TRBV7-9,TRBJ1-5,CASRGQGTLQPQHF
TRBV7-2,TRBJ1-3,CASSLTGAGNTIYF
TRBV30,TRBJ1-1,CAWSTGPLGNTEAFF
TRBV6-1,TRBJ2-7,CASSHGHELQRPYEQYF
TRBV6-2/TRBV6-3,TRBJ1-1,CASSWTGGTEAFF
TRBV6-5,TRBJ1-2,CASSSVTGVYGYTF
TRBV5-1,TRBJ1-2,CASSSDPGVGGYTF
TRBV24-1,TRBJ2-3,CATSDWVGTDTQYF
TRBV5-1,TRBJ2-5,CASSPLSVQETQYF
TRBV7-8,TRBJ1-5,CASSLTPSGAGNQPQHF
TRBV7-9,TRBJ2-3,CASSSTELDTQYF
TRBV29-1,TRBJ1-2,CSVRGGDRGQWSYTF
TRBV7-2,TRBJ2-3,CASSRTSGSVDTQYF
TRBV12-3/TRBV12-4,TRBJ2-1,CASTLLAGGPDEQFF
TRBV12-3/TRBV12-4,TRBJ1-3,CASSWTGETIYF
TRBV20-1,TRBJ1-5,CSARSAGRSYNQPQHF
TRBV9,TRBJ1-1,CASSVGGMNTEAFF
TRBV27,TRBJ1-1,CASSSSGGARGTEAFF
TRBV4-3,TRBJ1-5,CASSQDLRTHSNQPQHF
TRBV30,TRBJ2-1,CAWSGGLASREQFF